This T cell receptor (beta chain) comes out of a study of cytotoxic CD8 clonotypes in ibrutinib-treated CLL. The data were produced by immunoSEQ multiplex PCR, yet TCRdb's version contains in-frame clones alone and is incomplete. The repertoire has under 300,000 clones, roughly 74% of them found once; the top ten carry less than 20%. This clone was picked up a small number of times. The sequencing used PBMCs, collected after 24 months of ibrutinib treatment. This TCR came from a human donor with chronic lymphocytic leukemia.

CDR3 nucleotides: TGCGCCAGCAGCTTGCCAGCGGGAGAGCAGTACTTC. Encoded protein: CASSLPAGEQYF. The chain is built from TRBV5-1 and TRBJ2-7, with TRBD2 matching over 7 bases. Germline-derived CDR1 and CDR2 are SGHRS and YFSETQ. This CDR3 contains 12 residues. With V trimmed by 1 base and J by 7 bases, 2 bases remained unmatched. Variable domain in full (rest from reference TRBV5-1 and TRBJ2-7): KAGVTQTPRYLIKTRGQQVTLSCSPISGHRSVSWYQQTPGQGLQFLFEYFSETQRNKGNFPGRFSGRQFSNSRSEMNVSTLELGDSALYLCASSLPAGEQYFGPGTRLTVT.